The clone carrying this TCR beta chain was picked up a small number of times. Antigen specificity is unknown. Healthy donors of bone marrow made up the group. Looked up from germline, CDR1 is MNHEY and CDR2 is SVGAGI. The CDR3 totals 13 residues. Trimming took 0 bases from V and 8 from J, leaving 10 bases between them. This record comes from a study of cytomegalovirus exposure and HLA in healthy donors. Study-level information: An early data release held 80 million or so unique TCRs from HLA-typed donors.

PCR was performed using 60 Vbeta and 13 Jbeta primers. TCRdb's table, derived via immunoSEQ multiplex PCR, lists solely in-frame clones and lacks some. This sample has about 62,000 clones, with around 87% found just once. Study findings and constraints: The listing of roughly 160 TCR beta chains classed them as cytomegalovirus-associated. Likely technical artifact: a cluster of highly shared sequence variants.

The receptor was derived from a man aged 18 to 30 in good health and CMV-seronegative. Sequencing input: PBMCs. This chain joins TRBV6-5 and TRBJ1-1; no clear D gene. CDR3 sequence reads: CASSYSPGEEAFF. The DNA for the CDR3 is TGTGCCAGCAGTTACTCGCCCGGGGAAGAAGCTTTCTTT.